This T cell receptor beta chain derives from a study of blood T cell repertoires in COVID-19. Across the study: PBMCs, B-cell-depleted T cells, or T cells were the source of the cDNA or gDNA that made up the material.

Source study methods: Amplifying reference gene primers gave estimates of nucleated cell counts. Method: immunoSEQ multiplex PCR; TCRdb's copy keeps in-frame clones and lacks some. D and trimming come from the DNA, and the V and J calls and clone size come from that table. The sample has tens of thousands of clones, 70% to 90% seen once. Germline-derived CDR1 and CDR2 are SGHTA and FQGNSA. V lost 7 bases and J lost 3, with 15 bases in between. This CDR3 region has 14 residues. Sequenced sample: peripheral blood. The V call is TRBV7-2, the J call TRBJ1-2, with unresolved D. This receptor was obtained from a human donor in a cohort sampled during active COVID-19. The donor label of this sample is uncertain. The CDR3 reads CASTFFRRDYGYTF. The CDR3 DNA sequence: TGTGCCAGCACATTTTTTAGACGGGACTATGGCTACACCTTC. The complete variable domain, with remaining parts taken from reference TRBV7-2 and TRBJ1-2, reads GAGVSQSPSNKVTEKGKDVELRCDPISGHTALYWYRQSLGQGLEFLIYFQGNSAPDKSGLPSDRFSAERTGGSVSTLTIQRTQQEDSAVYLCASTFFRRDYGYTFGSGTRLTVV.